These T cell receptor beta chains were read from a single sample in a study of graft-versus-host responses after intestinal transplantation. For these receptors, no antigen is known. The data were produced by immunoSEQ multiplex PCR, yet TCRdb's version contains in-frame clones alone and is incomplete. The repertoire has roughly 120,000 clones, roughly 95% of them found once; the top ten carry over 2.5%. Sequencing used unstimulated CD8+ T cells sorted from spleen or lymph node cells, obtained before intestinal transplant. These receptors were obtained from a human donor who received an intestinal transplant. The CDR3 runs from the conserved cysteine through the conserved F or W. A D gene is named only where the DNA matches it firmly. The size of a clone is reported for some rows only, either as once, few or many, or as a class for expanded clones.

>TRBV4-1|TRBD2|16|-|TRBJ2-7
CASSQVLAGESYEQYF
TGCGCCAGCAGCCAAGTCCTAGCGGGAGAGTCATACGAGCAGTACTTC
>TRBV6-1|-|16|-|TRBJ2-7
CASSEAHPGSGYEQYF
TGTGCCAGCAGTGAAGCGCATCCCGGGAGCGGCTACGAGCAGTACTTC
>TRBV11-3|TRBD2|15|-|TRBJ2-5
CASSHTGAGVETQYF
TGTGCCAGCAGCCATACGGGAGCGGGAGTGGAGACCCAGTACTTC
>TRBV10-2|-|14|-|TRBJ2-7
CASRGLTGTYEQYF
TGCGCCAGCCGGGGGCTCACAGGGACTTACGAGCAGTACTTC
>TRBV5-5|-|13|-|TRBJ1-2
CASSLYMSYGYTF
TGTGCCAGCAGCTTGTACATGTCCTATGGCTACACCTTC
>TRBV28|-|14|-|TRBJ1-2
CASSLSLRGDGYTF
TGTGCCAGCAGTTTATCCTTGCGGGGAGATGGCTACACCTTC
>TRBV27|TRBD1|15|-|TRBJ2-1
CASSPGQMTYNEQFF
TGTGCCAGCAGTCCGGGACAGATGACCTACAATGAGCAGTTCTTC
>TRBV7-9|-|15|once|TRBJ2-1
CASSSSLHSYNEQFF
TGTGCCAGCAGCTCCTCACTTCACTCGTACAATGAGCAGTTCTTC
>TRBV25-1|TRBD2|16|once|TRBJ2-1
CASSKLAGGSYNEQFF
TGTGCCAGCAGTAAACTAGCGGGAGGCTCCTACAATGAGCAGTTCTTC
>TRBV15|-|13|-|TRBJ2-7
CATSRGASYEQYF
TGTGCCACCAGCAGAGGAGCCTCCTACGAGCAGTACTTC
>TRBV30|-|13|-|TRBJ1-1
CAWRLGANTEAFF
TGTGCCTGGAGGCTCGGGGCGAACACTGAAGCTTTCTTT
>TRBV28|-|13|-|TRBJ2-1
CASSLMGDNEQFF
TGTGCCAGCAGTTTAATGGGCGACAATGAGCAGTTCTTC
>TRBV7-3|-|12|-|TRBJ2-3
CASSLDTDTQYF
TGTGCCAGCAGCTTAGATACAGATACGCAGTATTTT
>TRBV5-1|TRBD2|15|-|TRBJ2-2
CATSGLAGYTGELFF
TGCGCCACTTCGGGACTAGCGGGTTACACCGGGGAGCTGTTTTTT
>TRBV4-3|-|14|-|TRBJ2-3
CASSPEKETDTQYF
TGCGCCAGCAGCCCCGAGAAGGAGACAGATACGCAGTATTTT
>TRBV19|-|13|-|TRBJ2-7
CASSSGVAYEQYF
TGTGCCAGTAGTTCAGGGGTAGCCTACGAGCAGTACTTC
>TRBV28|-|11|-|TRBJ2-7
CASSLGNEQYF
TGTGCCAGCAGTCTCGGAAACGAGCAGTACTTC
>TRBV6-4|-|18|-|TRBJ2-7
CASHPPRWQGGRAYEQYF
TGTGCCAGCCACCCACCTAGGTGGCAGGGGGGGAGGGCCTACGAGCAGTACTTC
>TRBV7-9|TRBD1|15|-|TRBJ1-1
CASSLWGQGGTEAFF
TGTGCCAGCAGCTTATGGGGACAGGGGGGTACTGAAGCTTTCTTT
>TRBV28|-|12|-|TRBJ2-5
CASSFLLETQYF
TGTGCCAGCAGTTTTCTGCTGGAGACCCAGTACTTC
>TRBV5-1|-|16|-|TRBJ2-3
CASSLDSWGANQPQYF
TGCGCCAGCAGCTTGGATTCATGGGGGGCTAATCAGCCCCAGTATTTT
>TRBV7-2|TRBD2|15|-|TRBJ2-1
CASSPPGLAYNEQFF
TGTGCCAGCAGCCCGCCTGGACTAGCCTACAATGAGCAGTTCTTC
>TRBV9|TRBD2|21|-|TRBJ2-1
CASSVALTGTSGISSYNEQFF
TGTGCCAGCAGCGTAGCCCTTACCGGGACTAGCGGGATTAGCTCCTACAATGAGCAGTTCTTC
>TRBV11-2|-|11|-|TRBJ2-1
CASSLGTEQFF
TGTGCCAGCAGCTTGGGGACAGAGCAGTTCTTC
>TRBV15|-|16|-|TRBJ2-5
CATSRDIGGGAETQYF
TGTGCCACCAGCAGAGATATTGGGGGGGGCGCGGAGACCCAGTACTTC
>TRBV7-8|-|15|once|TRBJ2-3
CASSRQWLNTDTQYF
TGTGCCAGCAGTCGCCAGTGGCTTAACACAGATACGCAGTATTTT
>TRBV19|-|15|-|TRBJ1-2
CASSTGPSNNYGYTF
TGTGCCAGTAGTACCGGACCCTCGAATAACTATGGCTACACCTTC
>TRBV7-9|-|13|-|TRBJ1-2
CASSLGGNYGYTF
TGTGCCAGCAGCTTAGGGGGCAACTATGGCTACACCTTC
>TRBV7-9|-|15|once|TRBJ2-7
CASSPSRGDYYEQYF
TGTGCCAGCAGCCCCTCAAGGGGGGACTACTACGAGCAGTACTTC
>TRBV9|-|15|-|TRBJ2-1
CASSVEGLTYNEQFF
TGTGCCAGCAGCGTAGAGGGACTGACATACAATGAGCAGTTCTTC
>TRBV5-6|-|13|-|TRBJ2-1
CASSIFSYNEQFF
TGTGCCAGCAGTATATTCTCCTACAATGAGCAGTTCTTC
>TRBV4-2|TRBD2|19|-|TRBJ2-7
CASSQEGSRAASGRGEQYF
TGTGCCAGCAGCCAAGAAGGGTCGAGGGCGGCTAGCGGGAGGGGCGAGCAGTACTTC
>TRBV28|-|10|-|TRBJ2-7
CASGSYEQYF
TGTGCCAGCGGATCCTACGAGCAGTACTTC